This T cell receptor (beta chain) came from a study of T cells in Graves' hyperthyroidism and ophthalmopathy. In the case of this clonotype: Antigen specificity is unknown.

Germline V gene sequence: CDR1 SGHAT, CDR2 FQNNGV. The CDR3 runs 18 residues. Losses at the gene ends were 1 base for V and 9 bases for J; bases not matched to a gene: 17. Whole-study results and caveats: Ophthalmopathy was predicted by the model a median of roughly 6.7 months ahead of onset. Ophthalmopathy cases were set apart from stable hyperthyroidism by a 13 V-J model. Blood held most thyroid clonotypes expanded above 0.001 frequency.

What was amplified from RNA transcripts were TCR beta CDR3 regions. First-round RT-PCR targeting the TCR CDR3 was performed with the HTBI primer set. TCRdb used MiXCR to reprocess the multiplex PCR reads, holding one entry per CDR3 protein. The data contain a few hundred thousand distinct CDR3 sequences, roughly 15% of them seen just once; the ten biggest clones take up around 3.3%. This sequence was found in a woman aged 40 to 50 with Graves' ophthalmopathy. The V gene is TRBV11-2, the J gene TRBJ2-1, with 8 bases aligning to TRBD2. Sequenced input: blood. CDR3 protein: CASSLVSWAPGGPVEQFF. CDR3 in DNA: TGTGCCAGCAGCTTAGTTAGTTGGGCCCCGGGAGGGCCTGTTGAGCAGTTCTTC.